This T cell receptor beta chain emerged from a study of PD-1 blockade in classical Hodgkin lymphoma. Across the study: Nivolumab was administered to patients intravenously at 3 mg/kg every 2 weeks.

As to time point: cycle 4 day 1 (C4D1), after more than five weeks of nivolumab. No patient escaped relapse after autologous stem cell transplantation, and brentuximab vedotin exposure varied. General study results and limits: Baseline diversity in complete responders resembled that of newly diagnosed patients. After ASCT, patients who started nivolumab under 1 year later were excluded. Newly diagnosed patients were reported to exhibit reduced baseline TCR diversity relative to healthy donors.

The CDR3 loop spans 13 amino acids. Germline CDR1 reads MNHEY; CDR2 reads SVGAGI. V lost 3 bases, J lost 5 bases, and 10 bases lay in between. A word on this clone: What it binds is not known.

Only in-frame clones appear in the TCRdb table, and some are missing; sequencing was by immunoSEQ multiplex PCR. In the table there are about 110,000 clones, roughly 87% of which are singletons. The sample consisted of peripheral blood mononuclear cells (PBMCs), taken before the fourth cycle of nivolumab. The sequence was obtained from a human donor with classical Hodgkin lymphoma. The V and J genes are TRBV6-5 and TRBJ2-5; no clear D. The chain's CDR3 is CASSYLGAETQYF. In DNA form, the CDR3 reads TGTGCCAGCAGTTATCTAGGAGCGGAGACCCAGTACTTC.